A single sample is the source of the 12 T cell receptor beta chains below, sequenced in a study of T cells in localized non-small cell lung cancer. Profiling relied on immunoSEQ multiplex PCR, and the TCRdb table lists in-frame clones only, not all of them. The sample carries tens of thousands of clones, around four fifths recorded once. Sample: peripheral blood, taken before any cancer treatment. Source of these receptors: a female donor older than 55 with stage II squamous cell lung carcinoma.

This sequence joins TRBV6-6 and TRBJ1-4, with 7 bases identical to TRBD1. The CDR3 totals 15 residues. Germline CDR1 reads MNHNY; CDR2 reads SVGAGI (reference sequence). Trimming cost V 0 bases and J 8 bases; bases outside gene matches: 6. The DNA for the CDR3 is TGTGCCAGCAGTTACTCCGGGACAGAGAAAGAAAAACTGTTTTTT. Protein product: CASSYSGTEKEKLFF.

The chain joins TRBV5-1 to TRBJ2-2; D call uncertain. The CDR3 runs to 12 residues. The V gene lost 0 bases and the J gene lost 7 bases, with 4 bases spanning the gap. CDR1 and CDR2 (germline): SGHRS, YFSETQ. CDR3: CASSLEVGELFF. The CDR3 DNA reads as TGCGCCAGCAGCTTGGAGGTCGGGGAGCTGTTTTTT.

The rearrangement joins TRBV5-1 to TRBJ2-7; either TRBD1 or TRBD2 may fit D (7 bases each). The V end was cut by 0 bases, the J end by 3 bases, with 16 bases between. Per germline, CDR1 SGHRS and CDR2 YFSETQ. This CDR3 has 16 amino acids. CDR3 nucleotide sequence: TGCGCCAGCAGCTTGGTCCCAGGGGGGGGCCTCTACGAGCAGTACTTC. Its translation is CASSLVPGGGLYEQYF.

This chain uses TRBV7-9 with TRBJ1-2, with 11 bases identical to TRBD1. V trimming: 5 bases; J trimming: 3 bases; junction bases outside the gene matches: 11. The CDR3 spans 17 residues. Germline V gene sequence: CDR1 SEHNR, CDR2 FQNEAQ (reference sequence). The CDR3 nucleotides read TGTGCCAGCAGCCTAGGACAGGGGGCCTTCGGCGACTATGGCTACACCTTC. Amino acid sequence: CASSLGQGAFGDYGYTF.

This sequence joins TRBV7-3 and TRBJ2-2; a possible D gene is TRBD1 (6 bases). Trimming cost V 2 bases and J 7 bases, with 11 bases left between them. The germline CDR1 and CDR2 sequences are SGHTA and FQGTGA. The CDR3 loop spans 14 amino acids. The CDR3 bases are TGTGCCAGCAGCTTAGGCCAGGGGCACGGGGAGCTGTTTTTT. Translation: CASSLGQGHGELFF.

This chain connects TRBV7-2 to TRBJ1-4; D gene ambiguous. The V gene lost 0 bases and the J gene lost 7 bases, with 9 bases spanning the gap. The CDR3 contains 14 residues. Germline CDR1 reads SGHTA; CDR2 reads FQGNSA. The CDR3 spells CASSLAGRGEKLFF. The CDR3, as DNA: TGTGCCAGCAGCTTAGCGGGGAGAGGTGAAAAACTGTTTTTT.

The rearrangement joins TRBV18 to TRBJ2-1, with TRBD1 identical over 8 bases. The germline gives CDR1 KGHSH, CDR2 LQKENI. V dropped 6 bases and J dropped 0; count of bases not matched to a gene: 4. The CDR3 is 15 residues long. CDR3 loop: CASSPDRASYNEQFF. CDR3 coding DNA: TGTGCCAGCTCGCCGGACAGGGCCTCCTACAATGAGCAGTTCTTC.

The CDR3 region is CASSGIQGRTEAFF. For the CDR3, the DNA is TGTGCCAGCAGCGGAATTCAGGGTAGGACTGAAGCTTTCTTT. V gene TRBV2 combines with J gene TRBJ1-1, with a weak D call TRBD1 (5 bases). Germline V gives CDR1 SNHLY, CDR2 FYNNEI. Trimming stripped 6 bases from V and 5 bases from J, with 16 bases between. CDR3 size: 14 residues.

The chain combines TRBV30 with TRBJ1-6; D possibly corresponds to TRBD1 (6 bases). CDR1 and CDR2 from the germline V gene are GTSNPN and SVGIG (reference sequence). Between the trimmed V and J ends, which lost 1 base and 7 bases, there was a span of 11 bases. The CDR3 runs to 14 residues. As DNA, the CDR3 is TGTGCCTGGAGTGCCGGGACACTCAATTCACCCCTCCACTTT. Residues: CAWSAGTLNSPLHF.

The chain recombines TRBV4-1 with TRBJ2-1, with D possibly being TRBD2 (5 bases). Trimming pared 3 bases from V and 4 bases from J, leaving 13 bases between. Germline V lookup: CDR1 MGHRA, CDR2 YSYEKL. This CDR3 comprises 15 residues. The CDR3 region is CASSQPRGGYNEQFF. CDR3 DNA: TGCGCCAGCAGCCAGCCTCGAGGCGGGTACAATGAGCAGTTCTTC.

The chain combines TRBV4-2 with TRBJ2-6, with D uncertain. This CDR3 is 16 amino acids long. From germline, CDR1 is LGHNA and CDR2 YNFKEQ. V was trimmed by 0 bases and J by 0 bases, leaving 6 bases between them. CDR3 nucleotide sequence: TGTGCCAGCAGCCAAGATCCAGTCTCTGGGGCCAACGTCCTGACTTTC. Protein product: CASSQDPVSGANVLTF.

The chain employs TRBV10-2 and TRBJ1-5; D call uncertain. This CDR3 has 16 residues. V was cut by 2 bases and J by 2 bases, with 13 bases left in between. Per germline, CDR1 WSHSY and CDR2 SAAADI. CDR3 amino acids: CASSEMTPSGNQPQHF. CDR3 DNA sequence: TGCGCCAGCAGTGAGATGACCCCATCGGGCAATCAGCCCCAGCATTTT.